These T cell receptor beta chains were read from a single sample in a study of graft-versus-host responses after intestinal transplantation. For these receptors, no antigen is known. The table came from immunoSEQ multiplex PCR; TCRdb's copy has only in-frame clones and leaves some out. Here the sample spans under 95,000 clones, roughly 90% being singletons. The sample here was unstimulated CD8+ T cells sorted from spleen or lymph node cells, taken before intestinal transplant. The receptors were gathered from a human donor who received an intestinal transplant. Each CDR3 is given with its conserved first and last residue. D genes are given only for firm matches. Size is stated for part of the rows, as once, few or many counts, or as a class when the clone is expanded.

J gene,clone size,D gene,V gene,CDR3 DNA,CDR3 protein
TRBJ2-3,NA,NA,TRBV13,TGTGCCAGCACCTTGACAGGCACAGATACGCAGTATTTT,CASTLTGTDTQYF
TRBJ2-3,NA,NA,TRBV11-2,TGTGCCAGCACCGGGACTAGCACAGATACGCAGTATTTT,CASTGTSTDTQYF
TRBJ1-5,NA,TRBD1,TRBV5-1,TGCGCCAGCAGCCTCGGGACAGGGTTACAGCCCCAGCATTTT,CASSLGTGLQPQHF
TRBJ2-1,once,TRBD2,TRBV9,TGTGCCAGCACGGGTACTAGCGGGGCCAATGAGCAGTTCTTC,CASTGTSGANEQFF
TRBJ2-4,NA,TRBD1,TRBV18,TGTGCCAGCTCACCACAGGGGGCGAGGAACATTCAGTACTTC,CASSPQGARNIQYF
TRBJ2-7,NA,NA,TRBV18,TGTGCCAGCTCACTGTTGAAGGGACTGCTGAACTACGAGCAGTACTTC,CASSLLKGLLNYEQYF
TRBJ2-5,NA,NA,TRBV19,TGTGCCAGTAGTGAGGATCAAACGGAGACCCAGTACTTC,CASSEDQTETQYF
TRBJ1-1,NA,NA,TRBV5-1,TGCGCCAGCAGCTTCTCAGGGGATGACACTGAAGCTTTCTTT,CASSFSGDDTEAFF
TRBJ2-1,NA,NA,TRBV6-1,TGTGCCAGCAGTGATTTGTCGACTAAGCAGTTCTTC,CASSDLSTKQFF
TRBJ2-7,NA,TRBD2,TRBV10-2,TGCGCCAGTTCCGGGACTAGCGTACCCTACGAGCAGTACTTC,CASSGTSVPYEQYF
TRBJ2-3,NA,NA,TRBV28,TGTGCCAGCAGTCCGTCGAAGGGGCCGGGCACAGATACGCAGTATTTT,CASSPSKGPGTDTQYF
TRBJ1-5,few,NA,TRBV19,TGTGCCAGGAAGCCTTCAAGGGGTTATAGCAATCAGCCCCAGCATTTT,CARKPSRGYSNQPQHF
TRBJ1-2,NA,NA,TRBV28,TGTGCCAGCCTCCGTTGTTGTTATGGCTACACCTTC,CASLRCCYGYTF
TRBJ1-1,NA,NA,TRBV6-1,TGTGCCAGCAGTGAAGGTGAGGGCGAGGTGGACACTGAAGCTTTCTTT,CASSEGEGEVDTEAFF
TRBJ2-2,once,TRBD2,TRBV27,TGTGCCAGCACCACATGGGAGGGCGTGACGACCGGGGAGCTGTTTTTT,CASTTWEGVTTGELFF
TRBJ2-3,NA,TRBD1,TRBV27,TGTGCCAGCAGTTCCACGACAGGGGCTTTTGATACGCAGTATTTT,CASSSTTGAFDTQYF
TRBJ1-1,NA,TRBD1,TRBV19,TGTGCCAGTAGTATAGAAGGGGGCAGGGGCCCCTACGAGACTGAAGCTTTCTTT,CASSIEGGRGPYETEAFF
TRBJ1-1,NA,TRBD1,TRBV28,TGTGCCAGCAGTACCATCAGACAGGGAATGAACACTGAAGCTTTCTTT,CASSTIRQGMNTEAFF
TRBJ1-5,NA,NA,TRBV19,TGTGCCAGTAGTATAAGGGGGAGTACGAGTCAGCCCCAGCATTTT,CASSIRGSTSQPQHF
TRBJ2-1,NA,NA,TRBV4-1,TGCGCCAGCAGCCAAGACCCAGGGGCCCGAAACACTGAGCAGTTCTTC,CASSQDPGARNTEQFF
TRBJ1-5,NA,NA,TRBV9,TGTGCCAGCAGCGCCGCCGGGAGTCCAAATCAGCCGGAGCATTTT,CASSAAGSPNQPEHF
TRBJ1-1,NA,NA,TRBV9,TGTGCCAGCAGCGTAGGTTCAGGGATGTCTGAAGCTTTCTTT,CASSVGSGMSEAFF
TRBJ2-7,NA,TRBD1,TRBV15,TGTGCCACCAGCAGAGATCGCGGGACAGGTTCCTACGAGCAGTACTTC,CATSRDRGTGSYEQYF
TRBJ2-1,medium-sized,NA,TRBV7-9,TGTGCCAGCAGCCCCACTGGGGGCGCACAATCCCCGGAGTTCTTC,CASSPTGGAQSPEFF
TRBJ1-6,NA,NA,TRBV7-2,TGTGCCAGCAGCTTATCGTATTCACCCCTCCACTTT,CASSLSYSPLHF
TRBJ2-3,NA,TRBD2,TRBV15,TGTGCCACCAGCACGCGGACTAGGGGCACAGATACGCAGTATTTT,CATSTRTRGTDTQYF
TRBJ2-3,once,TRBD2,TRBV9,TGTGCCAGCAGCGTAGATCTAGCGGGATCGGGCGTCACAGATACGCAGTATTTT,CASSVDLAGSGVTDTQYF
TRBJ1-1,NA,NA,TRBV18,TGTGCCAGCTCACCAAGGGTCAGGGATCAAGACACTGAAGCTTTCTTT,CASSPRVRDQDTEAFF
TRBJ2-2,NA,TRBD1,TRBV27,TGTGCCAGCAGTTTTGTGGGCCAGGGGGACACCGGGGAGCTGTTTTTT,CASSFVGQGDTGELFF
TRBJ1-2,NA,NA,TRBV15,TGTGCCACCAGCAGAATAGTCCAGGGCGGGACTCAACTACACTATGGCTACACCTTC,CATSRIVQGGTQLHYGYTF
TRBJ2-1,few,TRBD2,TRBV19,TGTGCCAGTAGTCTTAGCGGGGGGTCCTACAATGAGCAGTTCTTC,CASSLSGGSYNEQFF
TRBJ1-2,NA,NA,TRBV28,TGTGCCAGCATACCTGCCAGGGATGACTATGGCTACACCTTC,CASIPARDDYGYTF
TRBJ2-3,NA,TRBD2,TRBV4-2,TGTGCCAGCAGCCAAGCCAAAGAACAGACTAGCGGAACAGATACGCAGTATTTT,CASSQAKEQTSGTDTQYF
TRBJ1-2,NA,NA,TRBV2,TGTGCCAGCCCGGGGGGGCGTGGCTACACCTTC,CASPGGRGYTF
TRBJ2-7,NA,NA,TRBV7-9,TGTGCCAGCAGCTCCTCTTTAAACGAGCAGTACTTC,CASSSSLNEQYF
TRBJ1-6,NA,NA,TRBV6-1,TGTGCCAGCAGTGATTTGAGGCTAGGCTCACCCCTCCACTTT,CASSDLRLGSPLHF
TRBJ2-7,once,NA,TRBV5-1,TGCGCCACCCGCGAGGACATCTCCTACGAGCAGTACTTC,CATREDISYEQYF
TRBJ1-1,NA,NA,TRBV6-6,TGTGCCAGCAGTTCCCTCTCCACTGAAGCTTTCTTT,CASSSLSTEAFF
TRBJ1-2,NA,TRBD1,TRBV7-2,TGTGCCAGCAGCTTCCAGGGGGAACTAGCGGGCAATGGCTACACCTTC,CASSFQGELAGNGYTF
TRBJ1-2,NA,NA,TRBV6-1,TGTGCCAGCAGCCAAGTCGTGGAGGAGTGGAGTGGCTACACCTTC,CASSQVVEEWSGYTF
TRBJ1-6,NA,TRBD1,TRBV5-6,TGTGCCAGCAGCCTGGACAGGGGGCAAGGATCACCCCTCCACTTT,CASSLDRGQGSPLHF
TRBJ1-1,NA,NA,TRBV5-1,TGCGCCAGCAGCTTGTACCCTTTGTGGGCAATGAACACTGAAGCTTTCTTT,CASSLYPLWAMNTEAFF
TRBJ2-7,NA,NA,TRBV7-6,TGTGCCAGCAGCTTAGGGGGGGGGCGGAACGAGCAGTACTTC,CASSLGGGRNEQYF
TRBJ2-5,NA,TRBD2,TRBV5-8,TGTGCCAGCAGCTTCGAGTCAGCGGGGGCGGGGGAGACCCAGTACTTC,CASSFESAGAGETQYF
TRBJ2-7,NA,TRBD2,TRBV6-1,TGTGCCAGCAGGTCCGGGACTAGCGGGTTCTACGAGCAGTACTTC,CASRSGTSGFYEQYF
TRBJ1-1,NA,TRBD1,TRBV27,TGTGCCAGCAGTAAACAGGGGGCGGGCACTGAAGCTTTCTTT,CASSKQGAGTEAFF
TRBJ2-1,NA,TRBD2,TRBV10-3,TGTGCCACCGAACCGGGACTATACAATGAGCAGTTCTTC,CATEPGLYNEQFF
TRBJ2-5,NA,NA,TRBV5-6,TGTGCCAGCAGCCGCGGGACCCTACAAGAGACCCAGTACTTC,CASSRGTLQETQYF
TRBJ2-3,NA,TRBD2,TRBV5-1,TGCGCCAGCAGCTTGGCGGCTAGCGGGGGGGAAGATACGCAGTATTTT,CASSLAASGGEDTQYF
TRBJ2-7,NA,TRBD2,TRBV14,TGTGCCAGCAGCCTAGCGGGGAGGACCTACGAGCAGTACTTC,CASSLAGRTYEQYF
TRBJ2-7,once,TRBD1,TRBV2,TGTGCCGGTCAGGGGGAATCTTCCTACGAGCAGTACTTC,CAGQGESSYEQYF
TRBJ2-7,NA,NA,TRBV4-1,TGCGCCAGCAGCCAGTACTGGGGGGATACCTACGAGCAGTACTTC,CASSQYWGDTYEQYF
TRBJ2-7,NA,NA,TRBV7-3,TGTGCCAGCAGCTTGGACGGGGGCTCCTACGAGCAGTACTTC,CASSLDGGSYEQYF
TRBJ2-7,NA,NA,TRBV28,TGTGCCAGCAGAGAGGGCTACGAGCAGTACTTC,CASREGYEQYF
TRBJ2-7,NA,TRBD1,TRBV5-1,TGCGCCAGCAGCTTTCGACCGGGACAGGGTGCCCTCGAGCAGTACTTC,CASSFRPGQGALEQYF